Detailed here is one T cell receptor (beta chain). This record belongs to a study of CD8 T cells in Susac syndrome. The study used treatment-naive patients who had stable or active relapsing-remitting disease as multiple sclerosis controls. TEMRA cells were FACS-enriched, with CD8+ and CD4+ T cells isolated negatively. Random hexamers were used to reverse transcribe the RNA input (about 0.5 to 1 ug). With immunoSEQ multiplex PCR, TCR beta CDR3 was amplified across 54 Vbeta and 13 Jbeta. Each CDR3 protein is one row after TCRdb ran MiXCR on the immunoSEQ multiplex PCR reads. The sample includes about 180,000 distinct CDR3 sequences, 85% to 95% of them seen just once. This TCR was recovered from a human donor with multiple sclerosis. The specimen sequenced was CD8+ T cells from PBMCs.

The CDR3 DNA reads TGTGCCAGCATAGGAGGGACACAGAGCTCCTACAATGAGCAGTTCTTC. It yields the protein CASIGGTQSSYNEQFF. V usage is TRBV25-1 and J usage is TRBJ2-1, with D perhaps being TRBD1 or TRBD2 (6 bases each). CDR1 is MGHDK, CDR2 SYGVNS, per germline. The CDR3 is made up of 16 amino acids. Deletions cut 7 bases from V and 0 bases from J, with 16 bases between. The full variable domain, with the rest looked up from reference TRBV25-1 and TRBJ2-1, is EADIYQTPRYLVIGTGKKITLECSQTMGHDKMYWYQQDPGMELHLIHYSYGVNSTEKGDLSSESTVSRIRTEHFPLTLESARPSHTSQYLCASIGGTQSSYNEQFFGPGTRLTVL.